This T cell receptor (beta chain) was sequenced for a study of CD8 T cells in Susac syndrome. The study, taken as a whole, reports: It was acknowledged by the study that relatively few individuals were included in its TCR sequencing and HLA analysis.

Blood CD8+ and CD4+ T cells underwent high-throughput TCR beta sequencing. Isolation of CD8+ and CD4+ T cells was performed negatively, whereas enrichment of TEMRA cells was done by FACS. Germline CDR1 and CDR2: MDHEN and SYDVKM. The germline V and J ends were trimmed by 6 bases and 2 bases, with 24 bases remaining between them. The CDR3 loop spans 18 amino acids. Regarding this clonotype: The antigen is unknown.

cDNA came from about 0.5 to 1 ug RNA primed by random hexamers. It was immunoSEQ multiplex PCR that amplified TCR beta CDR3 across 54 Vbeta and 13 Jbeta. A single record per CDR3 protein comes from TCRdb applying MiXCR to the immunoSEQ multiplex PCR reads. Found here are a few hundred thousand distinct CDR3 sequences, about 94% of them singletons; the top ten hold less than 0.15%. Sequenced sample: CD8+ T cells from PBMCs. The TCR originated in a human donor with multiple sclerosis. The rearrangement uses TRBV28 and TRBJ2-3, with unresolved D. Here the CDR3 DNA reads TGTGCCAGCAGGAATCTGTCCTTGAAAGTTCTCGCCACAGATACGCAGTATTTT. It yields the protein CASRNLSLKVLATDTQYF.